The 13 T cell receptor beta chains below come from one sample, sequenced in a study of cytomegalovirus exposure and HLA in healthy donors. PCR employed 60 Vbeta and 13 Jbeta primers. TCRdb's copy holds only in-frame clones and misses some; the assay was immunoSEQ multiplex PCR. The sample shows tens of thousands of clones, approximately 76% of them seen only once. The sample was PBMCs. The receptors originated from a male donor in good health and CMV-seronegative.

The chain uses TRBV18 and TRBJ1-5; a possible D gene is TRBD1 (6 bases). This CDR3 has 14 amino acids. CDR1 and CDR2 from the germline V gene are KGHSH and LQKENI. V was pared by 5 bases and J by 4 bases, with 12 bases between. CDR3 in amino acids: CASSDRSANQPQHF. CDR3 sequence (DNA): TGTGCCAGCTCAGACAGGAGCGCTAATCAGCCCCAGCATTTT.

CDR3 sequence (DNA): TGTGCCAGCAGCCTAACAGGGGTTTTCACAGATACGCAGTATTTT. This sequence encodes CASSLTGVFTDTQYF. The genes are TRBV28 and TRBJ2-3; TRBD1 matches at 7 bases. V shed 6 bases, J shed 2 bases, and the junction held 8 bases outside the gene matches. CDR3 length: 15 residues. CDR1 and CDR2 (germline): MDHEN, SYDVKM.

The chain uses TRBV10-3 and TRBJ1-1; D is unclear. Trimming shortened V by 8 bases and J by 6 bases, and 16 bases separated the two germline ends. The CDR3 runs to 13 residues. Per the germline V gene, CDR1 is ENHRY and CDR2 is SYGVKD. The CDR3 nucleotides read TGTGCCATCTCCCCCCCGGGAAACGCTGAAGCTTTCTTT. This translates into CAISPPGNAEAFF.

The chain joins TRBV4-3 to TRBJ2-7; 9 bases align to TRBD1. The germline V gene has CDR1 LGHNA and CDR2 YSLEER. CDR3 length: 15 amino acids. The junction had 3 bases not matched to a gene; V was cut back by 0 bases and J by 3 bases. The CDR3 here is CASSQDGTGHYEQYF. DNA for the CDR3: TGCGCCAGCAGCCAAGATGGGACAGGGCACTACGAGCAGTACTTC.

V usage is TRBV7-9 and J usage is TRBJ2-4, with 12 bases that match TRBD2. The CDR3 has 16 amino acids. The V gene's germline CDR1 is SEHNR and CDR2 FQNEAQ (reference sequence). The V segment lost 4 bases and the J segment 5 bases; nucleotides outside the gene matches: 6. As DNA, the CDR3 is TGTGCCAGCAGCTCTCTAGCGGGGGGGCCTGAAAACATTCAGTACTTC. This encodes CASSSLAGGPENIQYF.

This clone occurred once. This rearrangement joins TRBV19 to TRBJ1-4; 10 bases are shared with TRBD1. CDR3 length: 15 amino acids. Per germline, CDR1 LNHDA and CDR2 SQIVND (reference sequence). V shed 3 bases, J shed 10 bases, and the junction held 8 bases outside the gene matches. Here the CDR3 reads CASSIFLGQGRKLFF. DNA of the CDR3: TGTGCCAGTAGTATCTTCTTGGGACAGGGGCGAAAACTGTTTTTT.

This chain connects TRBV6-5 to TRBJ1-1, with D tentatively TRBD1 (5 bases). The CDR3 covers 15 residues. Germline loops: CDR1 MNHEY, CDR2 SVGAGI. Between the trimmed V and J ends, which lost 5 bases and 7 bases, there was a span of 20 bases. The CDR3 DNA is TGTGCCAGCAGTAAAGACAGACCTTTTGAGAATGAAGCTTTCTTT. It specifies CASSKDRPFENEAFF.

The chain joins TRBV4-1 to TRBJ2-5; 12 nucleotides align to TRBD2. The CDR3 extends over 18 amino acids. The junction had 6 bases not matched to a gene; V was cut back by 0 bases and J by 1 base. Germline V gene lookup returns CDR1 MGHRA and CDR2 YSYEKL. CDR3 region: CASSQDSRLAGAQETQYF. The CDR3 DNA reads TGCGCCAGCAGCCAAGATTCGAGACTAGCGGGGGCCCAAGAGACCCAGTACTTC.

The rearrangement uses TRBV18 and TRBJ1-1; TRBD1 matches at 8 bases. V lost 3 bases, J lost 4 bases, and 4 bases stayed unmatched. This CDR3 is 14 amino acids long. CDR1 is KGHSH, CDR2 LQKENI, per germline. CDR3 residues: CASSPQGQGTEAFF. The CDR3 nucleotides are TGTGCCAGCTCACCTCAAGGACAGGGCACTGAAGCTTTCTTT.

The CDR3 bases are TGTGCCAGCAGCACAGGGTACGAGACCCAGTACTTC. Translating it yields CASSTGYETQYF. The genes are TRBV7-9 and TRBJ2-5, with a possible D match to TRBD1 (6 bases). This CDR3 comprises 12 residues. V was trimmed by 5 bases and J by 5 bases, leaving 9 bases between them. Germline V CDR1 and CDR2: SEHNR, FQNEAQ (reference sequence).

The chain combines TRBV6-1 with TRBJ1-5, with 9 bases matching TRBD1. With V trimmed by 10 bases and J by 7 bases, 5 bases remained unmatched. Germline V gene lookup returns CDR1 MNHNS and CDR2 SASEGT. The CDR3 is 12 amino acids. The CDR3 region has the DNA TGTGCCATCGGGACAGGGCCCCAGCCCCAGCATTTT. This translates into CAIGTGPQPQHF.

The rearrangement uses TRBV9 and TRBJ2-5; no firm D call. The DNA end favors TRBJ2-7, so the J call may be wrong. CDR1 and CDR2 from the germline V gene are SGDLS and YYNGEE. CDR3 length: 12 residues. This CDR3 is CASSPRLYEQYF. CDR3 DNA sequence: TGTGCCAGCAGCCCCCGCCTCTACGAGCAGTACTTC.

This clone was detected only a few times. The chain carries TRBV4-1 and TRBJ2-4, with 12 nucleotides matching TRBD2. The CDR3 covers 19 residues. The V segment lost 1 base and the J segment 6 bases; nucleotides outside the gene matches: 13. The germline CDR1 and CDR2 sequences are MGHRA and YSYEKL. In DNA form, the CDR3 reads TGCGCCAGCAGCCAAGGCCAGTTCCTAGCGGGGGGGAGGGGAAACATTCAGTACTTC. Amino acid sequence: CASSQGQFLAGGRGNIQYF.